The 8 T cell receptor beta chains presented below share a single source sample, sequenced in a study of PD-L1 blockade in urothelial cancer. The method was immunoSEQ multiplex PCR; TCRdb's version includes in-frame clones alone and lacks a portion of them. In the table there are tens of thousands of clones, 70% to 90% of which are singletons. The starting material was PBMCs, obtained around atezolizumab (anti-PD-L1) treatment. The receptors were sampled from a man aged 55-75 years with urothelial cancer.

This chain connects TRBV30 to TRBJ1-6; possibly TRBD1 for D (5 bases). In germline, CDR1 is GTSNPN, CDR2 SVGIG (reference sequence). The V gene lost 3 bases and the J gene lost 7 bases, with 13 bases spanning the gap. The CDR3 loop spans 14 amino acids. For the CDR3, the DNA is TGTGCCTGGAGCTTCGGGGGTCTGAATTCACCCCTCCACTTT. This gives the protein CAWSFGGLNSPLHF.

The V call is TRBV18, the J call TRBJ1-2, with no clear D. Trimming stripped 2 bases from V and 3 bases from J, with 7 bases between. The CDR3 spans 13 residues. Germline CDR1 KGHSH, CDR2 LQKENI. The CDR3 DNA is TGTGCCAGCTCACCAAATACAGACTATGGCTACACCTTC. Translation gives CASSPNTDYGYTF.

CDR3 nucleotide sequence: TGTGCCAGCAGCTTGGGCAGGGTGTCCACTGAAGCTTTCTTT. As protein: CASSLGRVSTEAFF. The rearrangement uses TRBV7-8 and TRBJ1-1, with TRBD1 as a possible D gene (5 bases). CDR1 and CDR2 from the germline V gene are SGHVS and FQNEAQ. V lost 3 bases to trimming and J lost 4 bases, with 12 bases between them. This CDR3 comprises 14 residues.

The CDR3 region is CASSPRTGRGNEQFF. The CDR3, as DNA: TGTGCCAGCAGCCCACGGACAGGGCGAGGTAATGAGCAGTTCTTC. V usage is TRBV11-3 and J usage is TRBJ2-1; 8 bases fit TRBD1. The V and J ends lost 5 bases and 7 bases, in that order; junction bases with no gene match: 10. The CDR3 runs 15 residues. Germline V gene data show CDR1 as SGHNT and CDR2 as YENEEA.

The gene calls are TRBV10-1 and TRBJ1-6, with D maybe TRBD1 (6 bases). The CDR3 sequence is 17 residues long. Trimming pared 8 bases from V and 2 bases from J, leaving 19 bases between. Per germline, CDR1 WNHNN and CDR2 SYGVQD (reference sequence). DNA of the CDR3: TGCGCCAGCCGAAACCTACAGGGTTGCACCTATAATTCACCCCTCCACTTT. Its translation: CASRNLQGCTYNSPLHF.

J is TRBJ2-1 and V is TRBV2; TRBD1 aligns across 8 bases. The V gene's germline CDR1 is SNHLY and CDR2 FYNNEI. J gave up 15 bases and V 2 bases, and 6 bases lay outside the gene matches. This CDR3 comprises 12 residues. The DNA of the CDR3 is TGTGCCAGCAGTGAATCGGGCAGGGGGCGGTTCTTC. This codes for CASSESGRGRFF.

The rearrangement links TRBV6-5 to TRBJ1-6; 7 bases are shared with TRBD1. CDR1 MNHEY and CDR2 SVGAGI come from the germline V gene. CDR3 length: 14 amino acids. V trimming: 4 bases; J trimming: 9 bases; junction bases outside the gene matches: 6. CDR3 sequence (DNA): TGTGCCAGCAGTTTGGGACAGAGACCTTCACCCCTCCACTTT. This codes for CASSLGQRPSPLHF.

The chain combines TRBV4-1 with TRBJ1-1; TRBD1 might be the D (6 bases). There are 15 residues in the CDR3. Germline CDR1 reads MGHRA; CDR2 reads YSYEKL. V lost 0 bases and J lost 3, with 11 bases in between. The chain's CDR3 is CASSQDRGGYTEAFF. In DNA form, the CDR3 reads TGCGCCAGCAGCCAAGACAGGGGCGGGTACACTGAAGCTTTCTTT.